Sequencing of this TCR beta chain was carried out in a study of blood T cell repertoires in COVID-19. Study information: Acute-phase and convalescent COVID-19 samples originated in the United States, Italy and Spain. T cells, B-cell-depleted T cells, or PBMCs provided the cDNA or gDNA that served as material.

In the authors' workflow: How many nucleated cells were present was estimated from reference gene primer amplification. The assay was immunoSEQ multiplex PCR, and TCRdb's table has in-frame clones only and misses some. Clone size and the V and J calls come from that table; the DNA yielded D and trimming. Of 35,000 to 50,000 clones in the sample, roughly 63% were seen once. Germline CDR1 reads KGHSH; CDR2 reads LQKENI. The V end lost 3 bases, the J end lost 4 bases, and 15 bases lay between the germline ends. The CDR3 has 15 residues. This TCR came from an elderly man with acute or convalescent COVID-19. The sequencing input was peripheral blood. This sequence joins TRBV18 and TRBJ1-2, with a weak D call TRBD1 (5 bases). CDR3 residues: CASSPQGSTAYGYTF. The CDR3 DNA sequence: TGTGCCAGCTCACCGCAGGGTTCGACGGCCTATGGCTACACCTTC. The variable domain in full, completed from reference TRBV18 and TRBJ1-2, reads NAGVMQNPRHLVRRRGQEARLRCSPMKGHSHVYWYRQLPEEGLKFMVYLQKENIIDESGMPKERFSAEFPKEGPSILRIQQVVRGDSAAYFCASSPQGSTAYGYTFGSGTRLTVV.